The next 4 T cell receptor beta chains were all read from a single sample in a study of vaccination effects on CD4 cells after COVID-19. Viral peptide pools were used in the ViraFEST assay to expand antigen-specific CD4+ T cells, and sequencing came afterward. Isolation of CD4+ T cells took place after more than 9 days of culture. As their vaccination, participants received two doses of either BNT162b2 or mRNA-1273. Their specific antigens are unknown. The method was immunoSEQ multiplex PCR; TCRdb's version includes in-frame clones alone and lacks a portion of them. This table has around 69,000 clones, around 70% appearing once. Sequenced here: CD4+ T cells from PBMCs cultured with HCoV-229E spike peptides, sampled after COVID-19 vaccination. The receptor set was obtained from a human donor who received a COVID-19 vaccine.

This chain connects TRBV3-1 (or the pseudogene TRBV3-2) to TRBJ2-6; 9 nucleotides align to TRBD1. V was clipped by 4 bases and J by 0 bases; unmatched bases: 7. Germline-derived CDR1 and CDR2 are LGHDT and YNNKEL (reference sequence). The CDR3 runs to 18 residues. The CDR3: CASSRGTGLPSGANVLTF. In nucleotides, the CDR3 is TGTGCCAGCAGCCGAGGGACAGGGCTTCCCTCTGGGGCCAACGTCCTGACTTTC.

The chain has TRBV15 and TRBJ2-1, with TRBD2 identical over 14 bases. With V trimmed by 5 bases and J by 0 bases, 9 bases remained unmatched. Germline values: CDR1 LNHNV, CDR2 YYDKDF (reference sequence). CDR3 length: 19 residues. The CDR3 region is CATSARLAGGTSSYNEQFF. The CDR3 coding sequence is TGTGCCACCAGCGCCCGACTAGCGGGGGGGACTAGCTCCTACAATGAGCAGTTCTTC.

This clone was counted between two and nine times. The chain links TRBV18 to TRBJ1-3; D is uncertain. Germline CDR1 KGHSH, CDR2 LQKENI. The CDR3 is 16 amino acids. V was clipped by 1 base and J by 1 base, with 11 bases between them. The chain's CDR3 is CASSPRVESSGNTIYF. As DNA, the CDR3 is TGTGCCAGCTCACCACGGGTGGAATCATCTGGAAACACCATATATTTT.

V and J are TRBV7-9 and TRBJ2-2, with a tentative D call TRBD2 (5 bases). Germline V gene sequence: CDR1 SEHNR, CDR2 FQNEAQ (reference sequence). This CDR3 comprises 13 residues. With 5 bases removed from V and 12 bases from J, the gap between germline ends came to 16 bases. The CDR3 is CASSPGFSGKLFF. In DNA form, the CDR3 reads TGTGCCAGCAGCCCCGGATTCTCGGGGAAGCTGTTTTTT.